A selection of T cell receptor beta chains follows, all from one sample in a study of cytomegalovirus exposure and HLA in healthy donors. TCRdb's table, derived via immunoSEQ multiplex PCR, lists solely in-frame clones and lacks some. The sample's table shows roughly 200,000 clones. What was sequenced was PBMCs. The receptors stem from a man aged 25 to 40 in good health and CMV-seronegative. CDR3s include the opening cysteine and the closing phenylalanine or tryptophan. The order of the fields is V gene, J gene, D gene, CDR3 DNA, CDR3 protein. D genes are given only for firm matches.

TRBV20-1	TRBJ2-7	-	TGCAGTGGAGGACCTCGGAGGGAGCAGTACTTC	CSGGPRREQYF
TRBV29-1	TRBJ1-2	-	TGCAGCGCAGACGGGGGAGACTATGGCTACACCTTC	CSADGGDYGYTF
TRBV18	TRBJ1-2	TRBD1	TGTGCCAGCTTTCAAGGCCAGGGGGCCTTCTATGGCTACACCTTC	CASFQGQGAFYGYTF
TRBV13	TRBJ2-1	TRBD2	TGTGCCAGCAGCTCCATGGGCCTAGCGGGAGATAGGTCCTACAATGAGCAGTTCTTC	CASSSMGLAGDRSYNEQFF
TRBV2	TRBJ2-1	-	TGTGCCAGCAGTCCCAATTGGCGGCACAATGAGCAGTTCTTC	CASSPNWRHNEQFF
TRBV18	TRBJ2-7	-	TGTGCCAGCTCACCGAAACACATTTCCTACGAGCAGTACTTC	CASSPKHISYEQYF
TRBV5-1	TRBJ1-5	TRBD1	TGCGCCAGCAGCTTGGGGACAGGGGAACAGCCCCAGCATTTT	CASSLGTGEQPQHF
TRBV6-1	TRBJ2-3	TRBD1	TGTGCCAGCAGTGGGGACAGGGGCGTTACAGATACGCAGTATTTT	CASSGDRGVTDTQYF
TRBV27	TRBJ1-2	TRBD1	TGTGCCAGCGGTTTGACAGGGTACGGCTACACCTTC	CASGLTGYGYTF
TRBV10-3	TRBJ1-2	-	TGTGCCATCAGTGAGTCTCTCATCTTGCGGGCGCGAACCTATGGCTACACCTTC	CAISESLILRARTYGYTF
TRBV7-9	TRBJ2-7	TRBD2	TGTGCCAGCAGCTTAGTCCTGGGACTAACCTACGAGCAGTACTTC	CASSLVLGLTYEQYF
TRBV28	TRBJ2-1	TRBD2	TGTGCCAGCAGTTTTATCGAGCGGGACTACAATGAGCAGTTCTTC	CASSFIERDYNEQFF
TRBV4-3	TRBJ1-1	-	TGCGCCAGCAGCCCCCACTTACAGGGCCCTGAAGCTTTCTTT	CASSPHLQGPEAFF
TRBV7-2	TRBJ1-1	-	TGTGCCAGCAGCCCACTTTCCGGGGTCGACACTGAAGCTTTCTTT	CASSPLSGVDTEAFF
TRBV7-3	TRBJ2-2	-	TGTGCCAGCAGCTTGAGGGGGACGAACACCGGGGAGCTGTTTTTT	CASSLRGTNTGELFF
TRBV11-2	TRBJ1-1	-	TGTGTCAGCAGAAACTCCGGGGGTTCGAGTGCGGGGGCTTTCTTT	CVSRNSGGSSAGAFF
TRBV30	TRBJ2-7	TRBD2	TGTGCCTGGAGTCGACGGACTAGCGGCCACTACGAGCAGTACTTC	CAWSRRTSGHYEQYF
TRBV7-9	TRBJ2-5	-	TGTGCCAGCAGCTTAGCCATCCAAGAGACCCAGTACTTC	CASSLAIQETQYF
TRBV2	TRBJ1-1	-	TGTGCCAGCAAGAGAGAGAACACTGAAGCTTTCTTT	CASKRENTEAFF
TRBV6-1	TRBJ1-2	-	TGTGCCAGCACCAGGAATAAGGGGGGGCATGGCTACACCTTC	CASTRNKGGHGYTF
TRBV6-5	TRBJ1-2	TRBD1	TGTGCCAGTGGGAACCGGGACAGAGGAGGCTACACCTTC	CASGNRDRGGYTF
TRBV7-7	TRBJ2-3	-	TGTGCCAGCAGCGCCTCAGGGACAGATACGCAGTATTTT	CASSASGTDTQYF
TRBV12-5	TRBJ2-3	TRBD2	TGTGCTAGTGGTTACAATAGCGGGAGGGGCGAAAATACGCAGTATTTT	CASGYNSGRGENTQYF
TRBV5-1	TRBJ1-1	TRBD1	TGCGCCAGCAGTCGGAGACAGGGTAGGGCTTCGAAGGAAGCTTTCTTT	CASSRRQGRASKEAFF
TRBV25-1	TRBJ2-7	-	TGTGCCAGCACGTTTCATCACGAGCAGTACTTC	CASTFHHEQYF
TRBV11-2	TRBJ2-3	-	TGTGCCAGCAGCTTTAGCAGGGGCGCAGATACGCAGTATTTT	CASSFSRGADTQYF
TRBV6-6	TRBJ2-1	TRBD2	TGTGCCAGCAGTTATTCAACTAGCGGGAGAGCGGAGCAGTTCTTC	CASSYSTSGRAEQFF
TRBV19	TRBJ2-5	-	TGTGCCAGTAGTATAGGGACAGCCCCCTCAGAGACCCAGTACTTC	CASSIGTAPSETQYF
TRBV5-6	TRBJ1-1	-	TGTGCCAGCAGCTTGGGACGGGTGGTGACTGAAGCTTTCTTT	CASSLGRVVTEAFF
TRBV10-2	TRBJ1-1	-	TGCGCCAGCAGTCCCACAGCGGACGCTGAAGCTTTCTTT	CASSPTADAEAFF
TRBV5-1	TRBJ2-5	-	TGCGCCAGCAGCTCAATCGGGGGGCGGGGAGAGACCCAGTACTTC	CASSSIGGRGETQYF
TRBV10-3	TRBJ2-7	TRBD1	TGTGCCATCAGTGAGAGAGGACAGGGGATAGACGAGCAGTACTTC	CAISERGQGIDEQYF
TRBV6-5	TRBJ1-1	TRBD1	TGTGCCAGCACCCGAACAGGGGGTAACACTGAAGCTTTCTTT	CASTRTGGNTEAFF
TRBV19	TRBJ2-7	TRBD1	TGTGCCAGTAGTAACCAGGGGGCTTCCTACGAGCAGTACTTC	CASSNQGASYEQYF
TRBV6-1	TRBJ1-1	-	TGTGCCACAGGGGACGGTATGAACACTGAAGCTTTCTTT	CATGDGMNTEAFF
TRBV28	TRBJ1-2	-	TGTGCCAGCAGTCCGTCGTTGAACTATGGCTACACCTTC	CASSPSLNYGYTF
TRBV4-1	TRBJ2-2	-	TGCGCCAGCATCGAGCGGGCGGGCACCGGGGAGCTGTTTTTT	CASIERAGTGELFF
TRBV30	TRBJ2-1	-	TGTGCCTGGAAAGTAGGTATTAGCAACAATGAGCAGTTCTTC	CAWKVGISNNEQFF
TRBV28	TRBJ2-1	TRBD1	TGTGCCAGCAGTCTAATAGGAACTAGACAGGGATTCTCTAACTACAATGAGCAGTTCTTC	CASSLIGTRQGFSNYNEQFF
TRBV19	TRBJ2-3	TRBD2	TGTGCCAGTAGTATCACTAGCGGGAGGGATACGCAGTATTTT	CASSITSGRDTQYF
TRBV28	TRBJ1-2	TRBD1	TGTGCCAGCAGGTCGACAGGGAAGGGCTATGGCTACACCTTC	CASRSTGKGYGYTF
TRBV10-3	TRBJ2-2	TRBD1	TGTGCCACCCGGGACAGGAGCTCCGCAGCGAACACCGGGGAGCTGTTTTTT	CATRDRSSAANTGELFF
TRBV5-4	TRBJ2-1	TRBD2	TGTGCCAGCAGCTTGGGGAGCGGGAGGGCTTACAATGAGCAGTTCTTC	CASSLGSGRAYNEQFF
TRBV6-1	TRBJ2-5	-	TGTGCCAGCAGGAAAAGGACTACTGAAGAGACCCAGTACTTC	CASRKRTTEETQYF
TRBV19	TRBJ2-1	TRBD2	TGTGCCAGTAAGGCAGGGACTAGCGGCTACAATGAGCAGTTCTTC	CASKAGTSGYNEQFF
TRBV11-2	TRBJ2-1	TRBD2	TGTGCCAGCAGCCTCCCTAGCGGGTACAATGAGCAGTTCTTC	CASSLPSGYNEQFF
TRBV6-5	TRBJ2-2	TRBD1	TGTGCCAGCAGTCGAGGACAGGGTAGGGCCGGGGAGCTGTTTTTT	CASSRGQGRAGELFF
TRBV6-5	TRBJ2-7	-	TGTGCCAGCAGTTACGATTCGGGGGGCCCCTACGAGCAGTACTTC	CASSYDSGGPYEQYF
TRBV7-7	TRBJ2-7	TRBD2	TGTGCCAGCAGCCCAGCCGAACCGGGACTAGCAGGGGAGCAGTACTTC	CASSPAEPGLAGEQYF
TRBV4-1	TRBJ2-1	-	TGCGCCAGCAGCCAAGAGAGGTCGCACAATGAGCAGTTCTTC	CASSQERSHNEQFF